One sample yielded the 4 T cell receptor beta chains listed below, sequenced in a study of beta chain features in type 1 diabetes. Study-wide findings and caveats: A moderate, significant TCRB CDR3 shortening appeared in type 1 diabetes across four CD4+ subsets.

The antigens for these receptors are not known. Every bit of the isolated RNA underwent reverse transcription, so sequencing read expressed TCRB transcripts. This table comes from immunoSEQ multiplex PCR, and its TCRdb copy is limited to in-frame clones, with some not included. The sample lists roughly 250,000 clones; roughly 22% were seen once. Material: naive CD4+ T cells from blood. These receptors all stem from a middle-aged woman with type 1 diabetes.

The chain carries TRBV29-1 and TRBJ2-3, with 10 positions matching TRBD1. Germline CDR1 reads SQVTM; CDR2 reads ANQGSEA. The CDR3 contains 15 residues. CDR3 loop: CRTGAGTGASDTQYF. The CDR3 DNA reads as TGCAGGACCGGAGCCGGGACAGGGGCGTCAGATACGCAGTATTTT.

In this sample, this clone turned up a few times. This chain links TRBV30 with TRBJ1-1, with D possibly being TRBD1 (6 bases). The CDR3 is made up of 13 amino acids. Between the trimmed V and J ends, which lost 3 bases and 6 bases, there was a span of 14 bases. Germline V lookup: CDR1 GTSNPN, CDR2 SVGIG (reference sequence). The CDR3 reads CAWRTAGGSEAFF. DNA of the CDR3: TGTGCCTGGAGGACAGCGGGGGGCTCTGAAGCTTTCTTT. The complete variable domain, with remaining parts taken from reference TRBV30 and TRBJ1-1, reads SQTIHQWPATLVQPVGSPLSLECTVEGTSNPNLYWYRQAAGRGLQLLFYSVGIGQISSEVPQNLSASRPQDRQFILSSKKLLLSDSGFYLCAWRTAGGSEAFFGQGTRLTVV.

The chain employs TRBV11-2 and TRBJ2-1; D ambiguous. Deletions cut 5 bases from V and 2 bases from J, with 7 bases between. CDR1 is SGHAT and CDR2 is FQNNGV in the germline V gene. This CDR3 is built from 13 residues. DNA for the CDR3: TGTGCCAGCAGCCCCCAGGCCTACAATGAGCAGTTCTTC. Translated: CASSPQAYNEQFF.

The rearrangement uses TRBV7-2 and TRBJ2-7, with TRBD1 matching over 8 bases. The germline CDR1 and CDR2 sequences are SGHTA and FQGNSA. The CDR3 covers 17 residues. The V and J ends lost 3 bases and 4 bases, in that order; junction bases with no gene match: 14. DNA of the CDR3: TGTGCCAGCAGCTTGGGGAGAATGACAGGGGCCCGGTACGAGCAGTACTTC. Translated, it gives CASSLGRMTGARYEQYF.